What follows describes a single T cell receptor beta chain. Its antigen is undetermined. The V and J ends lost 0 bases and 5 bases respectively, with 11 bases between them. Germline CDR1 reads SGHNT; CDR2 reads YYREEE (reference sequence). The CDR3 totals 14 residues. The data were obtained in a study of T cell responses to AZD1222 COVID-19 vaccine. Whole-study findings and limits: Receipt of two AZD1222 doses was followed by a rise in Spike-specific TCR breadth and depth. Unmutated variant regions are reportedly the target of nearly half of TCRs that are spike-specific.

Sequencing used immunoSEQ multiplex PCR; TCRdb keeps in-frame clones, though not all of them. The data show around 150,000 clones, about 80% seen once. The sequence came from an adult in good health. The chain recombines TRBV5-4 with TRBJ1-2; D not resolved. Source: peripheral blood, taken on day 0 of AZD1222 vaccination. CDR3: CASSLGEDFYGYTF. CDR3 sequence (DNA): TGTGCCAGCAGCTTGGGGGAGGACTTTTATGGCTACACCTTC.